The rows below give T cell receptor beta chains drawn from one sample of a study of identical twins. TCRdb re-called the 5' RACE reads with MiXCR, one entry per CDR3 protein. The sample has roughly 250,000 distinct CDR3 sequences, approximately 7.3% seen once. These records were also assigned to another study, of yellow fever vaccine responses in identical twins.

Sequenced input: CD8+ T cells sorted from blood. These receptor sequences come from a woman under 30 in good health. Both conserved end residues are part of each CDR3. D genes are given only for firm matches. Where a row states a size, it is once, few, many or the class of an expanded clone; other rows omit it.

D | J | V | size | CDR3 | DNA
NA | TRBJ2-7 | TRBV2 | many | CASSGREQYF | TGTGCCAGCAGTGGTCGGGAGCAGTACTTC
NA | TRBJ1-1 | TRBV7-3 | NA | CASSPAGQSVITEAFF | TGTGCCAGCAGCCCAGCGGGCCAGTCAGTGATCACTGAAGCTTTCTTT
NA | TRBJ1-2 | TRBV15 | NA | CATSTWGGIYGYTF | TGTGCCACCAGCACTTGGGGCGGAATCTATGGCTACACCTTC
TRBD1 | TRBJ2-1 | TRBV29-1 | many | CSVQGASYNEQFF | TGCAGCGTCCAGGGGGCATCCTACAATGAGCAGTTCTTC
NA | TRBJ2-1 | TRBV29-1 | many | CSVEDGSDYEQFF | TGCAGCGTTGAAGATGGTAGCGACTATGAGCAGTTCTTC
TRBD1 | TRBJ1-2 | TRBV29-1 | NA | CSVPDRLSNYGYTF | TGCAGCGTCCCGGACAGGCTATCTAACTATGGCTACACCTTC
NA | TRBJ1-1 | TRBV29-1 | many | CSVDLGGRPDTEAFF | TGCAGCGTCGACTTGGGGGGTCGGCCGGACACTGAAGCTTTCTTT
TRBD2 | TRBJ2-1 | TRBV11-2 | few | CASSLWGGGSPTYNEQFF | TGTGCCAGCAGCTTATGGGGGGGAGGTAGCCCTACCTACAATGAGCAGTTCTTC
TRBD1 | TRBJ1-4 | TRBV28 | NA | CASSHWDRVVEKLFF | TGTGCCAGCAGTCACTGGGACAGGGTAGTTGAAAAACTGTTTTTT
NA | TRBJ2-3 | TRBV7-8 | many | CASATGSVSTDTQYF | TGTGCCTCGGCGACGGGGTCAGTTAGCACAGATACGCAGTATTTT
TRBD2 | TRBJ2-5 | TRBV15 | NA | CATSRDGASGGAETQYF | TGTGCCACCAGCAGAGATGGGGCCAGCGGGGGGGCCGAGACCCAGTACTTC
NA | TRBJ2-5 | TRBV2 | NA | CASNEPEVETQYF | TGTGCCAGCAACGAGCCAGAAGTCGAGACCCAGTACTTC
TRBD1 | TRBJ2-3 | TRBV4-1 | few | CASSQEGTRGTKYF | TGCGCCAGCAGCCAAGAGGGGACCAGGGGGACCAAGTATTTT
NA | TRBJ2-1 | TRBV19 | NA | CASSIGGRNEQFF | TGTGCCAGTAGCATTGGGGGACGGAATGAGCAGTTCTTC
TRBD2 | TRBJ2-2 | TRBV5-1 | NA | CASSLAWGGENTGELFF | TGCGCCAGCAGCTTGGCGTGGGGGGGAGAGAACACCGGGGAGCTGTTTTTT
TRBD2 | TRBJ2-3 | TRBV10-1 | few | CASSELAGNPTDTQYF | TGCGCCAGCAGTGAACTAGCGGGGAACCCCACAGATACGCAGTATTTT
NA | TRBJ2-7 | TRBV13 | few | CASSFPGSGNYEQYF | TGTGCCAGCAGCTTCCCAGGATCAGGGAACTACGAGCAGTACTTC
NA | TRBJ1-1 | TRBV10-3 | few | CAISEGVNTEAFF | TGTGCCATCAGTGAGGGAGTGAACACTGAAGCTTTCTTT
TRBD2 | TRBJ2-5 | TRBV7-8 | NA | CASCSGRDQETQYF | TGTGCCAGCTGTAGCGGGAGGGACCAAGAGACCCAGTACTTC
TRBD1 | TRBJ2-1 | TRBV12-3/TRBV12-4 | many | CASSFIPGQGYNEQFF | TGTGCCAGCAGTTTCATTCCGGGACAGGGTTACAATGAGCAGTTCTTC
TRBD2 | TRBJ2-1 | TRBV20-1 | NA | CSARAASGWDEQFF | TGCAGTGCTAGAGCGGCTAGCGGGTGGGATGAGCAGTTCTTC
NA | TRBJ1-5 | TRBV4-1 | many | CASSQDSGAFNQPQHF | TGCGCCAGCAGCCAAGATTCGGGGGCCTTCAATCAGCCCCAGCATTTT